This is a list of T cell receptor beta chains from one sample in a study of regulatory T cells in long-lasting Graves disease. TCRdb re-called the multiplex PCR reads through MiXCR, storing one row per CDR3 protein. Here the sample spans around 230,000 distinct CDR3 sequences, about 18% being singletons. Sequencing used peripheral blood mononuclear cells (PBMCs), obtained at new diagnosis, from a patient treated with antithyroid drugs. These receptors were obtained from a female donor with Graves disease. CDR3s include the opening cysteine and the closing phenylalanine or tryptophan. D genes are given only for firm matches. Not all rows give a size; the values are once, few, many and, for expanded clones, a class.

j_call clone_size v_call d_call cdr3_nt cdr3_aa
TRBJ1-3 NA TRBV5-1 NA TGCGCCAGCAGCCCCACGGTAGGGACTGGAAACACCATATATTTT CASSPTVGTGNTIYF
TRBJ2-1 many TRBV7-2 NA TGTGCCAGCAGCTCGGGAAGATACAATGAGCAGTTCTTC CASSSGRYNEQFF
TRBJ2-3 NA TRBV7-9 NA TGTGCCAGCAGTTCCTACCCTAGAGGTCGCGCAGATACGCAGTATTTT CASSSYPRGRADTQYF
TRBJ2-5 many TRBV6-1 TRBD2 TGTGCCAGCAGCGCCACTACTAGCGGGAGGCGTGTAGAGACCCAGTACTTC CASSATTSGRRVETQYF
TRBJ1-1 NA TRBV5-1 TRBD1 TGCGCCACCAAAGGGACAGCGAACACTGAAGCTTTCTTT CATKGTANTEAFF
TRBJ2-2 few TRBV27 TRBD2 TGTGCCAGCAGTTTTCGGACTAGCGGGAGGGACACCGGGGAGCTGTTTTTT CASSFRTSGRDTGELFF
TRBJ1-5 NA TRBV6-1 NA TGTGCCAGCAGAGAGGGTCAGTGGGTGCAGCCCCAGCATTTT CASREGQWVQPQHF
TRBJ1-2 NA TRBV7-2 TRBD1 TGTGCCAGCAGCTTGACACTACAGGGGCCCGCAAACTATGGCTACACCTTC CASSLTLQGPANYGYTF
TRBJ2-4 many TRBV27 NA TGTGCCAGCAGTTTAGCTGGACCGTTCGTAGCCAAAAACATTCAGTACTTC CASSLAGPFVAKNIQYF
TRBJ1-2 many TRBV3-1 NA TGTGCCATATATAACGGACGCTATGGCTACACCTTC CAIYNGRYGYTF
TRBJ2-2 many TRBV6-1 NA TGTGCCACCGGAGCAGGGTCCTACACCGGGGAGCTGTTTTTT CATGAGSYTGELFF
TRBJ1-1 many TRBV5-1 NA TGCGCCAGCAGCTTAGGAAGGGGCCCTGAAGCTTTCTTT CASSLGRGPEAFF
TRBJ2-7 few TRBV11-2 TRBD2 TGTGCCAGCAGCTTCGGGGGGGGGGGGTACGAGCAGTACTTC CASSFGGGGYEQYF
TRBJ2-2 many TRBV6-1 NA TGTGCCAGCAGTGCTAGCGCCGGGGAGCTGTTTTTT CASSASAGELFF
TRBJ2-1 once TRBV9 TRBD2 TGTGCCAGCAGCGTAGAGGGGACTAGCGGTGACAATGAGCAGTTCTTC CASSVEGTSGDNEQFF